These 15 T cell receptor beta chains were sequenced from one sample in a study of prognosis after radiotherapy for stage I lung cancer. By two-round multiplex PCR, the TCR beta CDR3 was amplified from genomic DNA. Primers specific to each TRBV and TRBJ gene drove first-round PCR. One entry per CDR3 protein results from TCRdb running MiXCR on the multiplex PCR reads. The table has some 11,000 distinct CDR3 sequences, around 55% seen once. The sample was PBMCs, taken before or after stereotactic body radiation therapy (not recorded which). These receptors all stem from a donor older than 45 with non-small cell lung cancer.

This clonotype is medium-sized. V gene TRBV19 combines with J gene TRBJ1-2; D is unclear. The CDR3 has 16 amino acids. V lost 3 bases to trimming and J lost 6 bases, with 20 bases between them. From germline, CDR1 is LNHDA and CDR2 SQIVND (reference sequence). CDR3 DNA sequence: TGTGCCAGTAGTATTGGTGCCCACAACCTTGGGGATGGCTACACCTTC. Translation: CASSIGAHNLGDGYTF.

This clonotype is termed medium-sized. This sequence joins TRBV2 and TRBJ2-7; unclear D gene. The CDR3 spans 12 residues. The germline CDR1 and CDR2 sequences are SNHLY and FYNNEI. V lost 8 bases and J lost 3, with 11 bases in between. This CDR3 reads CASHAAHYEQYF. In nucleotides, the CDR3 is TGTGCCAGCCATGCGGCCCACTACGAGCAGTACTTC.

Of note for this clonotype: At one end, the junction sequence differs from germline, possibly due to a read error. The rearrangement joins TRBV10-3 to TRBJ1-6, with a tentative D call TRBD1 (6 bases). The length of the CDR3 is 14 residues. Germline values: CDR1 ENHRY, CDR2 SYGVKD. The CDR3 sequence: CARQVVTYNSHLHF. CDR3 in DNA: TGTGCCAGACAGGTAGTAACCTATAATTCACACCTCCACTTT.

Within the sample, this clonotype is medium-sized. The V call is TRBV7-9, the J call TRBJ1-6; the match to TRBD1 covers 7 bases. With 2 bases clipped from V and 7 bases from J, the junction kept 8 bases outside the gene matches. The CDR3 has 16 amino acids. Germline assignment: CDR1 SEHNR and CDR2 FQNEAQ (reference sequence). This chain's CDR3 is CASSLQLTGPNSPLHF. Here the CDR3 DNA reads TGTGCCAGCAGCTTACAACTGACAGGGCCGAATTCACCCCTCCACTTT.

V is TRBV11-2 and J is TRBJ1-2; TRBD1 is a possible D gene (5 bases). This CDR3 has 14 residues. Germline lookup yields CDR1 SGHAT and CDR2 FQNNGV. V lost 1 base and J lost 8, with 14 bases in between. CDR3 DNA: TGTGCCAGCAGCTTAGGTCGGGACTTCGGAGGCTACACCTTC. Translation: CASSLGRDFGGYTF.

The chain employs TRBV19 and TRBJ2-2; tentatively, D is TRBD1 or TRBD2 (5 bases each). Germline-derived CDR1 and CDR2 are LNHDA and SQIVND (reference sequence). CDR3 size: 14 residues. Trimming removed 4 bases at V and 1 base at J, with 7 bases between. CDR3 coding DNA: TGTGCCAGTAGTAGGGACCTGAACACCGGGGAGCTGTTTTTT. Protein sequence: CASSRDLNTGELFF. Variable domain in full (rest from reference TRBV19 and TRBJ2-2): DGGITQSPKYLFRKEGQNVTLSCEQNLNHDAMYWYRQDPGQGLRLIYYSQIVNDFQKGDIAEGYSVSREKKESFPLTVTSAQKNPTAFYLCASSRDLNTGELFFGEGSRLTVL.

To note about this clonotype: Its ends do not fully match the called genes, so a read error is possible. J is TRBJ2-2 and V is TRBV6-1; the D gene is possibly TRBD2 (5 bases). Looked up from germline, CDR1 is MNHNS and CDR2 is SASEGT. This CDR3 is 13 amino acids long. The CDR3 sequence: CASNFPHTGELFF. DNA of the CDR3: TGTGCCAGCAATTTCCCTCACACCGGGGAGCTGTTCTTT.

The chain employs TRBV11-2 and TRBJ1-3; 8 nucleotides line up with TRBD1. Germline CDR1 and CDR2: SGHAT and FQNNGV. The V gene end was trimmed by 0 bases and the J gene end by 4 bases; junction bases not matched to a gene: 8. The CDR3 spans 17 residues. The CDR3 reads CASSLDSPTGEGNTIYF. The DNA for the CDR3 is TGTGCCAGCAGCTTAGATTCACCGACAGGGGAGGGAAACACCATATATTTT.

The chain carries TRBV4-3 and TRBJ2-7; the match to TRBD2 covers 10 bases. The CDR3 is made up of 16 amino acids. Germline CDR1 LGHNA, CDR2 YSLEER. V was pared by 2 bases and J by 4 bases, with 8 bases of the junction left unmatched. This chain's CDR3 is CASSQKTSGIIYEQYF. CDR3 DNA: TGCGCCAGCAGCCAAAAAACTAGCGGGATCATATACGAGCAGTACTTC.

This clonotype was observed at least ten times. The chain has TRBV24-1 and TRBJ2-1; D is uncertain. The CDR3 is 15 amino acids. Germline V lookup: CDR1 KGHDR, CDR2 SFDVKD. V dropped 3 bases and J dropped 6 bases, with 14 bases sitting between them. CDR3 region: CATSDKFGNINEQFF. CDR3 bases: TGTGCCACCAGTGATAAATTCGGCAATATCAATGAGCAGTTCTTC.

In its sample, this clonotype was seen once. In nucleotides, the CDR3 is TGTGCCAGCAACAAAACCGGGACATGGGACGAGCAGTACTTC. Amino acid sequence: CASNKTGTWDEQYF. The chain couples TRBV4-2 to TRBJ2-7; TRBD1 is a possible D gene (6 bases). The CDR3 is 14 residues long. Per germline, CDR1 LGHNA and CDR2 YNFKEQ. Between the trimmed V and J ends, which lost 7 bases and 5 bases, there was a span of 18 bases.

For this clonotype: One base away lies a much larger clone, so this may be a sequencing read error. The CDR3 protein is CASSFYRTIGYTF. The CDR3 DNA is TGTGCCAGCAGTTTTTACAGAACCATCGGCTACACCTTC. The chain carries TRBV28 and TRBJ1-2; D is uncertain. Trimming shortened V by 3 bases and J by 8 bases, and 13 bases separated the two germline ends. CDR1 and CDR2 from the germline V gene are MDHEN and SYDVKM. The CDR3 spans 13 residues.

As to this clonotype: A read error is likely here: a far larger clone is one base away. The rearrangement joins TRBV7-9 to TRBJ1-5, with TRBD1 identical over 7 bases. The V gene's germline CDR1 is SEHNR and CDR2 FQNEAQ (reference sequence). V trimming: 4 bases; J trimming: 4 bases; junction bases outside the gene matches: 1. CDR3 size: 13 residues. The CDR3 DNA sequence: TGTGCCAGCAGCTCGGACAGGAATCAGCCCCAGCATTTT. It translates to CASSSDRNQPQHF.

In this sample, this clonotype turned up many times. DNA for the CDR3: TGTGCCAGCAGTGTCGCTAGCGGGGGTGGGAAGACCCAGTACTTC. It translates to CASSVASGGGKTQYF. This chain joins TRBV2 and TRBJ2-5, with 10 bases aligning to TRBD2. The ends lost 4 bases at V and 6 bases at J; junction bases unmatched: 8. Germline CDR1 reads SNHLY; CDR2 reads FYNNEI. The CDR3 is made up of 15 amino acids. The variable domain in full, completed from reference TRBV2 and TRBJ2-5, reads EPEVTQTPSHQVTQMGQEVILRCVPISNHLYFYWYRQILGQKVEFLVSFYNNEISEKSEIFDDQFSVERPDGSNFTLKIRSTKLEDSAMYFCASSVASGGGKTQYFGPGTRLLVL.

This clonotype was seen once. This sequence joins TRBV6-9 and TRBJ2-7; a possible D gene is TRBD2 (5 bases). The CDR3 sequence is 14 residues long. V was cut by 4 bases and J by 5 bases, with 15 bases left in between. Germline CDR1 and CDR2: MNHGY and SVAAGI. CDR3 amino acids: CASSSRGIEDEQYF. The CDR3 bases are TGTGCCAGCAGTTCTCGAGGGATCGAAGACGAGCAGTACTTC.